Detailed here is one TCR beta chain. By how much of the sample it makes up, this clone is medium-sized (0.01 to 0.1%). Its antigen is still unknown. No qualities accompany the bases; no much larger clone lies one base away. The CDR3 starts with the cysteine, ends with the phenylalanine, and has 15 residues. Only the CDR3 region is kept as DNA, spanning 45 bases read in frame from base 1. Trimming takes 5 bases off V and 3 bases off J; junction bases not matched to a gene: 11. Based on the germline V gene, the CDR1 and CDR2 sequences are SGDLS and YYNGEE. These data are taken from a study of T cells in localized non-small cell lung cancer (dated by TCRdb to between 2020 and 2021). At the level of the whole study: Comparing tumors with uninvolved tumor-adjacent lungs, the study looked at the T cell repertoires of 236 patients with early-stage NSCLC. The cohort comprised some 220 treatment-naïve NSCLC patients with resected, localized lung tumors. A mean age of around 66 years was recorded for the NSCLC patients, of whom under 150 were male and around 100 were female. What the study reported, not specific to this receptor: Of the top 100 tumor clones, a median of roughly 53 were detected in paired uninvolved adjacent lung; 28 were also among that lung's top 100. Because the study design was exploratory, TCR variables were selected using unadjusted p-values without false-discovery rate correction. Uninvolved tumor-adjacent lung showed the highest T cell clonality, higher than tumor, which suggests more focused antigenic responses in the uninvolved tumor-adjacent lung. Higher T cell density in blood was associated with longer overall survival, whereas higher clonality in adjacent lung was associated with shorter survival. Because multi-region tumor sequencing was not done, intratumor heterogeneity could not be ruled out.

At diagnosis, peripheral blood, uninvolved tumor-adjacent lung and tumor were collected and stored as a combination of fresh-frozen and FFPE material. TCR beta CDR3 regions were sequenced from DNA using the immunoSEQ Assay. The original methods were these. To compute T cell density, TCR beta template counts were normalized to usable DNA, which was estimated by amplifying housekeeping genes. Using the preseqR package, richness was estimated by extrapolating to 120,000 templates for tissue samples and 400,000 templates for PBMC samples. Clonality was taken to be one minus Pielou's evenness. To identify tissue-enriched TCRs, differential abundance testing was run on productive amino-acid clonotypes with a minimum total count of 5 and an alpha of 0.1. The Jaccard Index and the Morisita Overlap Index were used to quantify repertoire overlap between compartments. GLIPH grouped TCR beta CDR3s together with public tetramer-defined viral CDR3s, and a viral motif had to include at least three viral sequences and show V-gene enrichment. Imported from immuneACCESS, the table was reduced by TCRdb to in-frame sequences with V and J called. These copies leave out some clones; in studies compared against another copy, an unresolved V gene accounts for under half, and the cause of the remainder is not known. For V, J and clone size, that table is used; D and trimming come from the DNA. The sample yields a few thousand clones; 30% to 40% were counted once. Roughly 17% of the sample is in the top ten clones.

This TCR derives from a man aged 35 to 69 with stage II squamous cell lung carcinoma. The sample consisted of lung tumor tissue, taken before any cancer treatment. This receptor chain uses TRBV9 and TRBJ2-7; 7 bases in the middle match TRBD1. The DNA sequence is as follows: TGTGCCAGCAGTGTGACAGGGCAACCAAACTACGAGCAGTACTTC. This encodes CASSVTGQPNYEQYF.